This is a list of T cell receptor beta chains from one sample in a study of shared clonotypes between healthy human individuals. Method: immunoSEQ multiplex PCR; TCRdb's copy keeps in-frame clones and lacks some. The sample lists over 850,000 clones; 75% to 85% were seen once. The sample consisted of memory CD4+ T cells from PBMCs. These receptors came from a man between 18 and 29 years old in good health. Some clones in this sample may be carry-over from other donors' samples. The CDR3 runs from the conserved cysteine through the conserved F or W. Fields, in order: V gene, J gene, D gene, clone size, CDR3 protein, CDR3 DNA. A D gene is named only where the DNA matches it firmly. The size of a clone is reported for some rows only, either as once, few or many, or as a class for expanded clones.

TRBV29-1	TRBJ2-2	.	.	CSVETATGELFF	TGCAGCGTCGAGACAGCTACCGGGGAGCTGTTTTTT
TRBV28	TRBJ2-6	.	.	CASSFGYSGANVLTF	TGTGCCAGCAGTTTCGGTTACTCTGGGGCCAACGTCCTGACTTTC
TRBV2	TRBJ1-3	.	.	CASSERGFGNTIYF	TGTGCCAGCAGTGAAAGGGGTTTCGGAAACACCATATATTTT
TRBV27	TRBJ1-2	.	.	CASSLDRYYGYTF	TGTGCCAGCAGTTTAGACCGGTACTATGGCTACACCTTC
TRBV5-1	TRBJ2-3	TRBD2	few	CASSQLAGIDTQYF	TGCGCCAGCAGCCAACTAGCGGGCATTGATACGCAGTATTTT
TRBV7-3	TRBJ2-2	.	.	CASSSPPWGTPYTGELFF	TGTGCCAGCAGCTCCCCCCCCTGGGGGACCCCATACACCGGGGAGCTGTTTTTT
TRBV15	TRBJ2-3	.	.	CATSRVVVNTDTQYF	TGTGCCACCAGCAGAGTGGTTGTGAACACAGATACGCAGTATTTT
TRBV6-1	TRBJ2-7	TRBD1	.	CASSEGQYYEQYF	TGTGCCAGCAGTGAGGGACAGTACTACGAGCAGTACTTC
TRBV11-3	TRBJ1-1	.	few	CASSFGEDTEAFF	TGTGCCAGCAGCTTTGGGGAAGACACTGAAGCTTTCTTT
TRBV15	TRBJ2-7	.	.	CATSRDGPGYEQYF	TGTGCCACCAGCAGAGATGGGCCCGGCTACGAGCAGTACTTC
TRBV19	TRBJ2-3	.	.	CASSNGQTRITDTQYF	TGTGCCAGTAGTAATGGACAGACCCGAATCACAGATACGCAGTATTTT
TRBV5-4	TRBJ2-7	TRBD1	.	CASSPPGQGAYEQYF	TGTGCCAGCAGCCCGCCGGGACAGGGGGCCTACGAGCAGTACTTC
TRBV10-2	TRBJ2-2	.	.	CASTSDPTGELFF	TGCGCCAGCACCTCGGATCCCACCGGGGAGCTGTTTTTT
TRBV4-2	TRBJ2-3	.	.	CASSQEPSGRLLTDTQYF	TGTGCCAGCAGCCAAGAGCCCAGCGGGCGTTTGCTCACAGATACGCAGTATTTT
TRBV15	TRBJ2-7	TRBD1	few	CATSRKLTGIPYEQYF	TGTGCCACCAGCAGAAAGTTGACAGGGATACCCTACGAGCAGTACTTC
TRBV18	TRBJ2-6	.	few	CASSPVGGSGANVLTF	TGTGCCAGCTCACCCGTAGGCGGGTCTGGGGCCAACGTCCTGACTTTC
TRBV7-8	TRBJ2-4	.	.	CASSLGVSVLGKNIQYF	TGTGCCAGCAGCTTAGGTGTGTCTGTTTTAGGCAAAAACATTCAGTACTTC
TRBV5-1	TRBJ1-2	.	few	CASSLGTDYGYTF	TGCGCCAGCAGCTTGGGGACGGACTATGGCTACACCTTC
TRBV30	TRBJ2-7	.	once	CAWSVGNVLEQYF	TGTGCCTGGAGTGTAGGAAATGTACTGGAGCAGTACTTC
TRBV20-1	TRBJ2-7	.	.	CSPRAGGEQYF	TGCAGTCCCAGGGCAGGAGGAGAGCAGTACTTC
TRBV5-3	TRBJ2-2	TRBD1	.	CARSLGSGRGPNTGELFF	TGTGCCAGAAGCTTGGGGTCGGGCAGGGGGCCGAACACCGGGGAGCTGTTTTTT
TRBV23-1	TRBJ1-5	TRBD1	.	CASSHRKTGDRGPSQPQHF	TGCGCCAGCAGTCATCGAAAAACAGGAGACAGGGGGCCGAGCCAGCCCCAGCATTTT
TRBV7-2	TRBJ2-1	TRBD2	once	CASSSGLAGFNEQFF	TGTGCCAGCAGCTCTGGACTAGCGGGATTCAATGAGCAGTTCTTC
TRBV30	TRBJ1-4	.	.	CAWTGRTNEKLFF	TGTGCCTGGACAGGGAGAACTAATGAAAAACTGTTTTTT
TRBV2	TRBJ1-4	.	.	CASREIATNEKLFF	TGTGCCAGCAGGGAAATTGCAACTAATGAAAAACTGTTTTTT
TRBV7-3	TRBJ2-2	TRBD2	.	CASSSRREGPGELFF	TGTGCCAGCAGCTCTCGGCGGGAGGGCCCCGGGGAGCTGTTTTTT
TRBV7-7	TRBJ2-7	.	once	CASSRNVDGEQYF	TGTGCCAGCAGCCGGAACGTGGACGGCGAGCAGTACTTC
TRBV28	TRBJ1-4	.	.	CASSLAVPGEEKLFF	TGTGCCAGCAGTTTAGCGGTTCCCGGGGAGGAAAAACTGTTTTTT
TRBV2	TRBJ2-1	.	.	CASVRGPSSYNEQFF	TGTGCCAGCGTGAGGGGTCCTAGCTCCTACAATGAGCAGTTCTTC
TRBV29-1	TRBJ1-1	.	few	CSVHEAARDTEAFF	TGCAGCGTTCATGAGGCTGCCCGAGACACTGAAGCTTTCTTT
TRBV11-2	TRBJ2-1	TRBD2	.	CASSNGGLAGLNEQFF	TGTGCCAGCAGCAATGGGGGACTAGCGGGATTAAATGAGCAGTTCTTC
TRBV7-9	TRBJ2-1	TRBD2	.	CASSASGGYNEQFF	TGTGCCAGCAGCGCAAGCGGGGGCTACAATGAGCAGTTCTTC
TRBV6-1	TRBJ1-1	.	.	CASSEPTNTEAFF	TGTGCCAGCAGTGAACCAACGAACACTGAAGCTTTCTTT
TRBV5-8	TRBJ1-2	.	.	CASSRGYYGYTF	TGTGCCAGCAGCCGGGGGTACTATGGCTACACCTTC
TRBV18	TRBJ1-1	.	few	CASSRAGRENTEAFF	TGTGCCAGCTCACGGGCAGGGCGGGAGAACACTGAAGCTTTCTTT
TRBV13	TRBJ1-4	.	.	CASSLRPVATNEKLFF	TGTGCCAGCAGCTTACGTCCCGTTGCAACTAATGAAAAACTGTTTTTT
TRBV28	TRBJ1-1	TRBD1	.	CASSLFGQAPEAFF	TGTGCCAGCAGTTTATTTGGACAGGCCCCTGAAGCTTTCTTT
TRBV6-1	TRBJ2-7	TRBD2	.	CASRGLPTYEQYF	TGTGCCAGCAGGGGACTACCGACCTACGAGCAGTACTTC
TRBV5-1	TRBJ2-2	.	.	CASSWTVGTGELFF	TGCGCCAGCAGTTGGACAGTCGGCACCGGGGAGCTGTTTTTT
TRBV18	TRBJ1-2	.	.	CASSPGTPPSYGYTF	TGTGCCAGCTCACCCGGGACGCCCCCTTCCTATGGCTACACCTTC
TRBV5-1	TRBJ2-7	.	.	CASSDPGRVSYEQYF	TGCGCCAGCAGCGATCCGGGACGGGTCTCCTACGAGCAGTACTTC
TRBV28	TRBJ2-1	TRBD1	few	CASSTPDRRSYNEQFF	TGTGCCAGCAGTACCCCGGACAGGCGCTCCTACAATGAGCAGTTCTTC
TRBV7-3	TRBJ2-1	TRBD2	.	CASSLFAGENNEQFF	TGTGCCAGCAGCTTATTTGCGGGAGAGAACAATGAGCAGTTCTTC
TRBV19	TRBJ1-2	.	.	CASSRQGVNYGYTF	TGTGCCAGTAGCCGGCAGGGTGTTAACTATGGCTACACCTTC
TRBV6-5	TRBJ2-7	.	few	CASRRTRGHEQYF	TGTGCCAGCCGACGGACTCGTGGCCACGAGCAGTACTTC
TRBV2	TRBJ2-1	.	once	CASSEDRQVSNEQFF	TGTGCCAGCAGTGAAGATCGACAGGTTAGCAATGAGCAGTTCTTC
TRBV6-1	TRBJ2-1	.	.	CASRANGGPYNEQFF	TGTGCCAGCAGAGCTAACGGTGGGCCATACAATGAGCAGTTCTTC
TRBV27	TRBJ1-5	.	.	CASSRGDSNQPQHF	TGTGCCAGCAGTAGAGGGGATAGCAATCAGCCCCAGCATTTT
TRBV7-3	TRBJ2-1	TRBD2	.	CASSAGLASGNEQFF	TGTGCCAGCAGCGCTGGACTAGCCAGTGGTAATGAGCAGTTCTTC
TRBV14	TRBJ2-5	.	few	CASSQAGRETQYF	TGTGCCAGCAGCCAAGCAGGGCGAGAGACCCAGTACTTC